The present T cell receptor (beta chain) was sequenced within a study of T cells after posttransplantation cyclophosphamide. Broader study findings: Blood and skin or GI T cell repertoires showed limited TRB overlap. Donor-recipient repertoire similarity was low at 1-2 months, rising over year one. After PTCy, TRB diversity resembled that of CNI/methotrexate controls.

Sequencing used immunoSEQ multiplex PCR; TCRdb keeps in-frame clones, though not all of them. Counted here are 15,000 to 25,000 clones, around 90% occurring once; the ten biggest clones make up about 7%. A marrow graft followed busulfan-fludarabine conditioning, with cyclophosphamide on days +3 and +4. Trimming removed 3 bases from V and 5 bases from J, with 19 bases in between. Looked up from germline, CDR1 is SQVTM and CDR2 is ANQGSEA. The CDR3 is 15 residues long. For this clone: Its antigen is unknown.

The sequence derives from a female patient aged 40-50 years who received an allogeneic stem cell transplant from a related donor, was CMV-positive, and had no GVHD. These T cells may partly come from the graft donor. The V and J genes are TRBV29-1 and TRBJ1-1, with D maybe TRBD1 (5 bases). This specimen consisted of PBMCs, obtained after allogeneic stem cell transplant with posttransplant cyclophosphamide. CDR3 nucleotide sequence: TGCAGCGTTGAGTGGGGCAACAGTAGAAGGACTGAAGCTTTCTTT. Translated, it gives CSVEWGNSRRTEAFF.